The 10 T cell receptor beta chains reported below all come from one sample, sequenced in a study of glioma-infiltrating T cells. Using RNA template, CDR3s of TCR alpha and beta were amplified with iRepertoire arm-PCR. TCRdb processed the multiplex PCR reads anew with MiXCR; each CDR3 protein has one entry. The table lists about 400,000 distinct CDR3 sequences, about 40% of them singletons. Material for sequencing was glioma tissue, nonneoplastic brain tissue, or PBMCs (not recorded which). The receptors here all came from a human donor with low-grade glioma or glioblastoma, undergoing nonglioma brain surgery, or in good health (not recorded which).

The J gene is TRBJ1-2, the V gene TRBV7-9; D call uncertain. Germline loops: CDR1 SEHNR, CDR2 FQNEAQ (reference sequence). The CDR3 contains 15 residues. The V gene lost 1 base and the J gene lost 3 bases, with 12 bases spanning the gap. CDR3 protein: CASSLGIAFDYGYTF. The CDR3 nucleotides read TGTGCCAGCAGCTTAGGGATCGCGTTTGACTATGGCTACACCTTC. The full variable domain, with the rest looked up from reference TRBV7-9 and TRBJ1-2, is DTGVSQNPRHKITKRGQNVTFRCDPISEHNRLYWYRQTLGQGPEFLTYFQNEAQLEKSRLLSDRFSAERPKGSFSTLEIQRTEQGDSAMYLCASSLGIAFDYGYTFGSGTRLTVV.

CDR3 DNA sequence: TGCAGCGTGACCGGGACAGGGGGTTGGGAGACCCAGTACTTC. Protein sequence: CSVTGTGGWETQYF. The rearrangement uses TRBV29-1 and TRBJ2-5; 11 nucleotides line up with TRBD1. CDR3 length: 14 residues. V shed 6 bases, J shed 5 bases, and the junction held 8 bases outside the gene matches. Looked up from germline, CDR1 is SQVTM and CDR2 is ANQGSEA.

The DNA for the CDR3 is TGTGCCAGCAGTTTACAAGTTGTCCCAGATACGCAGTATTTT. Translating it yields CASSLQVVPDTQYF. The chain carries TRBV12-3 or TRBV12-4 and TRBJ2-3; D not resolved. Trimming took 2 bases from V and 4 from J, leaving 10 bases between them. This CDR3 region has 14 residues.

This clonotype was picked up a small number of times. The rearrangement joins TRBV29-1 to TRBJ1-1; TRBD1 matches at 8 bases. V lost 2 bases, J lost 3 bases, and 2 bases stayed unmatched. The length of the CDR3 is 13 residues. Germline V gives CDR1 SQVTM, CDR2 ANQGSEA. CDR3 sequence: CSVEWTGHTEAFF. The CDR3 nucleotides are TGCAGCGTTGAATGGACAGGGCACACTGAAGCTTTCTTT.

The chain combines TRBV28 with TRBJ2-1; either TRBD1 or TRBD2 may supply D (5 bases each). V lost 3 bases, J lost 10 bases, and 16 bases lay in between. Germline V gene lookup returns CDR1 MDHEN and CDR2 SYDVKM. This CDR3 is 14 amino acids long. The CDR3 protein is CASSFPPRGVEQFF. CDR3 DNA: TGTGCCAGCAGTTTCCCCCCCCGAGGGGTGGAGCAGTTCTTC.

This clonotype was detected once. The rearrangement uses TRBV25-1 and TRBJ2-1; 8 bases line up with TRBD1. In germline, CDR1 is MGHDK, CDR2 SYGVNS. Trimming removed 4 bases from V and 10 bases from J; junction bases left unmatched: 6. The CDR3 totals 13 residues. In DNA form, the CDR3 reads TGTGCCAGCAGTGCCAGGGGGCTTTACGAGCAGTTCTTC. This sequence encodes CASSARGLYEQFF.

The rearrangement uses TRBV5-1 and TRBJ2-5; the D gene is possibly TRBD2 (6 bases). This CDR3 has 14 residues. The V end was cut by 4 bases, the J end by 1 base, with 11 bases between. The germline gives CDR1 SGHRS, CDR2 YFSETQ. As DNA, the CDR3 is TGCGCCAGCAGCCGTCGCGGGGTCCAAGAGACCCAGTACTTC. Protein sequence: CASSRRGVQETQYF.

This sequence joins TRBV7-2 and TRBJ2-2; D is undetermined. With 5 bases removed from V and 4 bases from J, the gap between germline ends came to 11 bases. CDR3 length equals 14 residues. Germline CDR1 is SGHTA and CDR2 is FQGNSA. The DNA for the CDR3 is TGTGCCAGCAGCCCCTATCGGGCCACCGGGGAGCTGTTTTTT. Its translation is CASSPYRATGELFF. Looking up the rest from reference TRBV7-2 and TRBJ2-2 gives the full variable domain: GAGVSQSPSNKVTEKGKDVELRCDPISGHTALYWYRQSLGQGLEFLIYFQGNSAPDKSGLPSDRFSAERTGGSVSTLTIQRTQQEDSAVYLCASSPYRATGELFFGEGSRLTVL.

Worth noting for this clonotype: The junction departs from the called germline gene at one end, perhaps through a read error. This chain uses TRBV7-2 with TRBJ2-5; 11 bases are a match to TRBD2. The CDR3 spans 15 residues. CDR1 and CDR2 (germline): SGHTA, FQGNSA. CDR3 nucleotides: TGTGCCAGCAGCTCAGCTAGCGGGAGGTCGGAGACCAAGTACTTC. Residues: CASSSASGRSETKYF.

As for this clonotype: A single base separates this from a much larger clone, so it may be a read error. The chain links TRBV28 to TRBJ2-3, with 9 bases fitting TRBD2. The CDR3 is 14 residues long. J was trimmed by 5 bases and V by 7 bases; bases with no gene match: 7. Germline assignment: CDR1 MDHEN and CDR2 SYDVKM. CDR3 sequence reads: CASTPAGGKDTQYF. In DNA, the CDR3 is TGTGCCAGCACCCCAGCGGGGGGCAAAGATACGCAGTATTTT.